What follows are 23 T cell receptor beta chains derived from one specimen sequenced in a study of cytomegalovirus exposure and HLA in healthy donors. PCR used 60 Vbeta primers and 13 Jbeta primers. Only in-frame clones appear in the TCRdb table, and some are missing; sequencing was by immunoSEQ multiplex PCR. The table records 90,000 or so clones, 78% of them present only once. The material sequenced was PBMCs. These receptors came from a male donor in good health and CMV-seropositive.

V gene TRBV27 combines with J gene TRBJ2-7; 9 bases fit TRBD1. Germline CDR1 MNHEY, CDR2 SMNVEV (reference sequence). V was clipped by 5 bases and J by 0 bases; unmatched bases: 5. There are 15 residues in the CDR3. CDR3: CASSARDRVSYEQYF. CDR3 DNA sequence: TGTGCCAGCAGTGCCCGGGACAGGGTCTCCTACGAGCAGTACTTC.

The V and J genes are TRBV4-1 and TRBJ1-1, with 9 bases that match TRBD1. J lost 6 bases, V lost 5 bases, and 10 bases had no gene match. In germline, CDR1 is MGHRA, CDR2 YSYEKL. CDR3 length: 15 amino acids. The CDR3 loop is CASSGPGQGSSEAFF. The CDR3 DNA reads TGCGCCAGCAGCGGACCGGGACAGGGTTCTTCTGAAGCTTTCTTT.

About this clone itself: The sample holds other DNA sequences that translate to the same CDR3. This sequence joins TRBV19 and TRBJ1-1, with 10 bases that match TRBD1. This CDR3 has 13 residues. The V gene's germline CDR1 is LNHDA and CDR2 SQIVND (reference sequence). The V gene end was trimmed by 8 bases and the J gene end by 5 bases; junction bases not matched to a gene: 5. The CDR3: CASSSDRGTEAFF. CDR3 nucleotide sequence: TGTGCCAGTTCGTCGGACAGGGGGACTGAAGCTTTCTTT.

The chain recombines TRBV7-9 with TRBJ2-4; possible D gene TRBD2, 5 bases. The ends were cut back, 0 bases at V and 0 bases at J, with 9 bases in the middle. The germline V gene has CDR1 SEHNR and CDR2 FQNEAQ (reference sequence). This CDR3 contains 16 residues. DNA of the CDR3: TGTGCCAGCAGCTTAGCGCTCGGGGTAGCCAAAAACATTCAGTACTTC. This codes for CASSLALGVAKNIQYF.

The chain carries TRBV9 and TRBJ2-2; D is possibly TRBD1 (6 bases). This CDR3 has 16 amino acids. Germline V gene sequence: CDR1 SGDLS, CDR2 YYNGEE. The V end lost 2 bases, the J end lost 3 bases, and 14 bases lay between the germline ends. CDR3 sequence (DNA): TGTGCCAGCAGCGTGGATGGGGGCCGCCACACCGGGGAGCTGTTTTTT. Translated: CASSVDGGRHTGELFF.

The CDR3 bases are TGTGCCAGCAGCTTGGGGGTACCGAGTCAGGTGGATACGCAGTATTTT. Its protein product is CASSLGVPSQVDTQYF. J is TRBJ2-3 and V is TRBV5-4; D remains ambiguous. The germline gives CDR1 SGHNT, CDR2 YYREEE (reference sequence). V lost 0 bases and J lost 6, with 17 bases in between. This CDR3 comprises 16 residues.

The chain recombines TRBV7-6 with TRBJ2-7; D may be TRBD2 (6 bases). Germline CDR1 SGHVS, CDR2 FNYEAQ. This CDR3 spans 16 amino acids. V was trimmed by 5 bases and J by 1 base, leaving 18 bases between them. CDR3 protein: CASSQLGGPQSYEQYF. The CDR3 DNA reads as TGTGCCAGCAGCCAGCTGGGAGGTCCCCAGTCCTACGAGCAGTACTTC. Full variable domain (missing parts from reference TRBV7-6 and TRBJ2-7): GAGVSQSPRYKVTKRGQDVALRCDPISGHVSLYWYRQALGQGPEFLTYFNYEAQQDKSGLPNDRFSAERPEGSISTLTIQRTEQRDSAMYRCASSQLGGPQSYEQYFGPGTRLTVT.

In nucleotides, the CDR3 is TGTGCCAGTAGTAAACAGGGGGTGCGAGGCTACACCTTC. Protein product: CASSKQGVRGYTF. This chain links TRBV19 with TRBJ1-2; 8 bases agree with TRBD1. CDR1 LNHDA and CDR2 SQIVND come from the germline V gene (reference sequence). The V and J ends lost 4 bases and 8 bases, in that order; junction bases with no gene match: 6. The CDR3 runs to 13 residues.

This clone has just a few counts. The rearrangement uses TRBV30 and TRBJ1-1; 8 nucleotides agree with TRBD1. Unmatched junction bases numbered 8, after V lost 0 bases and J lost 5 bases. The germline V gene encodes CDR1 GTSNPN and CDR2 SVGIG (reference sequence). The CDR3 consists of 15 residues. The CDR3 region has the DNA TGTGCCTGGAGTGTACTGTACAGGGGGAAGACTGAAGCTTTCTTT. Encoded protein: CAWSVLYRGKTEAFF.

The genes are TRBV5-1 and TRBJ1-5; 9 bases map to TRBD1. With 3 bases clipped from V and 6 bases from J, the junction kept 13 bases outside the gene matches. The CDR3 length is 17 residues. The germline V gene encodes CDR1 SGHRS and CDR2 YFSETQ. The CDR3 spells CASSYIPGQGPPQPQHF. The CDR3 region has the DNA TGCGCCAGCAGCTATATACCGGGACAGGGCCCTCCTCAGCCCCAGCATTTT.

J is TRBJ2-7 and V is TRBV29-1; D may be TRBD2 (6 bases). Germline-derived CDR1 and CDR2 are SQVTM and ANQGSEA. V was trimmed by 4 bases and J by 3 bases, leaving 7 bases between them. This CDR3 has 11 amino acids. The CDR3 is CSVGGVYEQYF. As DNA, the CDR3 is TGCAGCGTTGGCGGGGTCTACGAGCAGTACTTC.

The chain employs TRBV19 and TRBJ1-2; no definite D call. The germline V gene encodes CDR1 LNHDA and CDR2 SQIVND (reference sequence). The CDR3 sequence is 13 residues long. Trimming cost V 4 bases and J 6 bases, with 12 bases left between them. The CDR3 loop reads CASSSGGLDGYTF. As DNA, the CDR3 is TGTGCCAGTAGTAGTGGAGGGTTGGATGGCTACACCTTC.

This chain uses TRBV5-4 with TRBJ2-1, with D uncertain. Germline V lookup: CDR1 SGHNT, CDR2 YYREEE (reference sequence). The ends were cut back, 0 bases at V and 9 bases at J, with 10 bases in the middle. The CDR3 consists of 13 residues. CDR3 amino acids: CASSLGGLPEQFF. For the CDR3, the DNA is TGTGCCAGCAGCTTGGGTGGCCTCCCTGAGCAGTTCTTC.

The CDR3 DNA is TGTGCCAGCAGTTTCCGCCCAGATGAAGCTTTCTTT. Translated: CASSFRPDEAFF. The rearrangement links TRBV28 to TRBJ1-1; D ambiguous. V was shortened by 3 bases and J by 7 bases, with 9 bases between the two germline ends. The CDR3 has 12 residues. The germline CDR1 and CDR2 sequences are MDHEN and SYDVKM.

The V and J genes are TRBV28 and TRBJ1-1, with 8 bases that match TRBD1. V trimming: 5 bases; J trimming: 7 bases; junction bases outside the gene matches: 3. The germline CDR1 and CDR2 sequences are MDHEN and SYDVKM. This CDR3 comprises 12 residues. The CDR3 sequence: CASSVGQVEAFF. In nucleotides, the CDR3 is TGTGCCAGCAGTGTGGGACAGGTTGAAGCTTTCTTT.

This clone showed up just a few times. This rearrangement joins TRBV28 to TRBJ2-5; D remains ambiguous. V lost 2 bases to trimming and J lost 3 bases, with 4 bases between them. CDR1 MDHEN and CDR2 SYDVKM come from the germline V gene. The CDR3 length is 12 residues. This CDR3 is CASSLREETQYF. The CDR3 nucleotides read TGTGCCAGCAGTTTACGGGAAGAGACCCAGTACTTC.

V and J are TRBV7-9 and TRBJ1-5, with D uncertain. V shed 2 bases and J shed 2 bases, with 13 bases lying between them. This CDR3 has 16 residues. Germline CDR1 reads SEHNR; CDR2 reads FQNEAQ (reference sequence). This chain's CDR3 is CASSLLPQVGNQPQHF. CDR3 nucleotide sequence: TGTGCCAGCAGCTTATTGCCTCAAGTAGGCAATCAGCCCCAGCATTTT.

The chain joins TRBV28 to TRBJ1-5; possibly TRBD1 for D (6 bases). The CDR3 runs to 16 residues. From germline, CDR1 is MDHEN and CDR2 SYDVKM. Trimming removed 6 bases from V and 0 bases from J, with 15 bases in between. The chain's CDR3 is CASRRGNPYSNQPQHF. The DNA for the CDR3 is TGTGCCAGCAGGAGGGGGAATCCATATAGCAATCAGCCCCAGCATTTT.

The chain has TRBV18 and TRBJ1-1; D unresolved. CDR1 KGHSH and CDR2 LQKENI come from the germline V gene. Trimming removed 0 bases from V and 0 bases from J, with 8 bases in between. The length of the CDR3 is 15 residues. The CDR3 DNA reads TGTGCCAGCTCACCACCGGCGGGGATGAACACTGAAGCTTTCTTT. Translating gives CASSPPAGMNTEAFF.

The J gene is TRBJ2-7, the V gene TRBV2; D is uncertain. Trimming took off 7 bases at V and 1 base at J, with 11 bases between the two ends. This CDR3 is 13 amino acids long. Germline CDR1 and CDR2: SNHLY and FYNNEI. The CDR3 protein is CASKQSPSYEQYF. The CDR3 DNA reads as TGTGCCAGCAAACAGTCGCCATCCTACGAGCAGTACTTC.

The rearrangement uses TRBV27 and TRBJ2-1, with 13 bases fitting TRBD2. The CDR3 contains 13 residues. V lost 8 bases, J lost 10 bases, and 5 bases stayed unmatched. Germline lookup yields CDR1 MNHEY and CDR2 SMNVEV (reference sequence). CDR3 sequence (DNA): TGTGCCAGCGCACTAGCGGGAGGGCAAGAGCAGTTCTTC. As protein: CASALAGGQEQFF.

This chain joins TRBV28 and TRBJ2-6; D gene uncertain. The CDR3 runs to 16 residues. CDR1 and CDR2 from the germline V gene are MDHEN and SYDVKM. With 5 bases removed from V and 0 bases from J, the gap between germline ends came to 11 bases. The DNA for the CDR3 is TGTGCCAGCAGTCCCTCTCCGGGCTCTGGGGCCAACGTCCTGACTTTC. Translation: CASSPSPGSGANVLTF.

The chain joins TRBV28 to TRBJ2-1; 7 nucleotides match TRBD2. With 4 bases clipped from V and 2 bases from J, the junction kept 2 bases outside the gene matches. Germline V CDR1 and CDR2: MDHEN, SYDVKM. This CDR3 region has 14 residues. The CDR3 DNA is TGTGCCAGCAGTTCAAGCGGGACCTACAATGAGCAGTTCTTC. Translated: CASSSSGTYNEQFF. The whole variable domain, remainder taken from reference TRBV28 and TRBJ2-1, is DVKVTQSSRYLVKRTGEKVFLECVQDMDHENMFWYRQDPGLGLRLIYFSYDVKMKEKGDIPEGYSVSREKKERFSLILESASTNQTSMYLCASSSSGTYNEQFFGPGTRLTVL.